These T cell receptor beta chains were read from a single sample in a study of T cell responses to AZD1222 COVID-19 vaccine. Some clones are missing from TCRdb's copy, which holds only in-frame ones; the method was immunoSEQ multiplex PCR. The table shows some 120,000 clones, with around 89% occurring only once. The sequencing used peripheral blood, collected on day 0 of MenACWY control vaccination. The receptors derive from an adult in good health. Both conserved end residues are part of each CDR3. The D gene is left open where the match is weak. Rows may omit the clone size; those that give it use once, few, many or a size class.

d_gene | j_gene | v_gene | abundance | CDR3nt | CDR3aa
NA | TRBJ2-7 | TRBV14 | NA | TGTGCCAGCAGCCTTGACAGTGACGAGCAGTACTTC | CASSLDSDEQYF
NA | TRBJ2-7 | TRBV2 | NA | TGTGCCAGCAGTAACACAGGGATTTACGAGCAGTACTTC | CASSNTGIYEQYF
TRBD2 | TRBJ2-4 | TRBV5-4 | NA | TGTGCCAGCAGCCCAGGGGCGGGGGGGGCCAAAAACATTCAGTACTTC | CASSPGAGGAKNIQYF
TRBD1 | TRBJ1-6 | TRBV12-3/TRBV12-4 | NA | TGTGCCAGCTTTCGGGACAGATCATCACCCCTCCACTTT | CASFRDRSSPLHF
NA | TRBJ1-1 | TRBV15 | few | TGTGCCACCAGCAGAGGAGGGTTCGGGAATGAAGCTTTCTTT | CATSRGGFGNEAFF
NA | TRBJ2-2 | TRBV2 | NA | TGTGCCAGCAGTGAAGATCTGGGGCGGGGGGAGCTGTTTTTT | CASSEDLGRGELFF
NA | TRBJ1-6 | TRBV9 | NA | TGTGCCAGCAGCGGTGGTGGCCCGGGTTCACCCCTCCACTTT | CASSGGGPGSPLHF
TRBD2 | TRBJ2-1 | TRBV9 | once | TGTGCCAGCAGCCACCGAGGGAGGGATTCCTACAATGAGCAGTTCTTC | CASSHRGRDSYNEQFF
TRBD1 | TRBJ1-2 | TRBV7-2 | NA | TGTGCCAGCAGCTCTAGGGACAGGAGTTATGGCTACACCTTC | CASSSRDRSYGYTF
TRBD1 | TRBJ1-2 | TRBV7-9 | NA | TGTGCCGGCAGCTTGACCTCGGGACAGAACTATGGCTACACCTTC | CAGSLTSGQNYGYTF
NA | TRBJ1-1 | TRBV7-9 | NA | TGTGCCAGCAGCTTAGGTATCGGGCGAAGCCCTGAAGCTTTCTTT | CASSLGIGRSPEAFF
TRBD2 | TRBJ2-7 | TRBV9 | NA | TGTGCCAGCAGCCCAGGACTAGACATCTACGAGCAGTACTTC | CASSPGLDIYEQYF
TRBD2 | TRBJ2-2 | TRBV11-2 | NA | TGTGCCAGCACGGGAGGGCCGGGGACCGGGGAGCTGTTTTTT | CASTGGPGTGELFF
NA | TRBJ2-6 | TRBV6-1 | NA | TGTGCCAGCAGTGGGACGGGACACTCTGGGGCCAACGTCCTGACTTTC | CASSGTGHSGANVLTF
NA | TRBJ2-5 | TRBV7-8 | NA | TGTGCCAGCAGCGATCCGATCGGCTTAGTGGGAGAGGAGACCCAGTACTTC | CASSDPIGLVGEETQYF
NA | TRBJ2-3 | TRBV11-3 | NA | TGTGCCAGCAGCTTCACCCCTAGCACAGATACGCAGTATTTT | CASSFTPSTDTQYF
NA | TRBJ1-1 | TRBV6-5 | NA | TGTGCCAGCAGACGGGACACCTTGAACACTGAAGCTTTCTTT | CASRRDTLNTEAFF
TRBD2 | TRBJ2-1 | TRBV15 | NA | TGTGCCACCAGCAGAGAAGGGGGCATGGAGCACTCTAGCGGGGTCCTCAATGAGCAGTTCTTC | CATSREGGMEHSSGVLNEQFF
NA | TRBJ2-7 | TRBV6-5 | NA | TGTGCCAGCAGGGTCGCAGATACCTACGAGCAGTACTTC | CASRVADTYEQYF
TRBD2 | TRBJ2-1 | TRBV24-1 | NA | TGTGCCACCGGGACTAACAATGAGCAGTTCTTC | CATGTNNEQFF
TRBD2 | TRBJ2-1 | TRBV11-2 | NA | TGTGCCAGCAGCTTAAGTGGGTCTAGCGGGAACGACAATGAGCAGTTCTTC | CASSLSGSSGNDNEQFF
NA | TRBJ2-7 | TRBV5-1 | NA | TGCGCCAGCAGCTTGGGGAACACGGGCCACTACGAGCAGTACTTC | CASSLGNTGHYEQYF
NA | TRBJ1-6 | TRBV7-2 | NA | TGTGCCAGCAGACCCAACGGAAATTCACCCCTCCACTTT | CASRPNGNSPLHF
NA | TRBJ1-5 | TRBV12-3/TRBV12-4 | NA | TGTGCCAGCAGTTTAGGGTCTCAGCCCCAGCATTTT | CASSLGSQPQHF
TRBD2 | TRBJ2-1 | TRBV6-4 | NA | TGTGCCAGCAGTGTGACTAGCGGCAATGAGCAGTTCTTC | CASSVTSGNEQFF
NA | TRBJ2-5 | TRBV5-1 | NA | TGCGCCAGCAGCCCCCCGGGGATTGGAGAGACCCAGTACTTC | CASSPPGIGETQYF
NA | TRBJ1-3 | TRBV4-1 | few | TGCGCCAGCAGCCAAGTTGTGAGGACCTCTGGAAACACCATATATTTT | CASSQVVRTSGNTIYF
NA | TRBJ2-7 | TRBV4-1 | few | TGCGCCAGCAGCCAGGTCAATCCGGGACCCGGAGTTTATTTCGAGCAGTACTTC | CASSQVNPGPGVYFEQYF
NA | TRBJ1-1 | TRBV5-4 | NA | TGTGCCAGCAGCTTGCAGGGGAACACTGAAGCTTTCTTT | CASSLQGNTEAFF
TRBD2 | TRBJ2-1 | TRBV7-3 | NA | TGTGCCAGCAGCCCCCTCAGCGGGAGGACCTACAATGAGCAGTTCTTC | CASSPLSGRTYNEQFF
NA | TRBJ2-2 | TRBV27 | once | TGTGCCAGCCAAAGGGGATTTTCCGCCACCGGGGAGCTGTTTTTT | CASQRGFSATGELFF
NA | TRBJ1-6 | TRBV6-5 | NA | TGTGCCAGCATGGCTCGGGGGGATTCACCCCTCCACTTT | CASMARGDSPLHF
NA | TRBJ2-3 | TRBV3-1/TRBV3-2 | NA | TGTGCCAGCCGGAGTAAGGGGTTAGCCCCTGATACGCAGTATTTT | CASRSKGLAPDTQYF
TRBD1 | TRBJ1-2 | TRBV5-5 | few | TGTGCCAGCAGCTACCAGGGGGCGCCGAATGGCTACACCTTC | CASSYQGAPNGYTF
NA | TRBJ2-6 | TRBV6-1 | NA | TGTGCCAGCAGTGACGGGGGGACAGCCGCCAACGTCCTGACTTTC | CASSDGGTAANVLTF
TRBD1 | TRBJ1-1 | TRBV9 | NA | TGTGCCAGCAGCTCCTCCGGACAGGGGGGAACTGAAGCTTTCTTT | CASSSSGQGGTEAFF
NA | TRBJ2-1 | TRBV7-2 | few | TGTGCCAGCAGCTCAGCCCGCGGATTCTACAATGAGCAGTTCTTC | CASSSARGFYNEQFF
TRBD2 | TRBJ2-3 | TRBV27 | NA | TGTGCCAGCAGTCGAAAATTACTAGCGGGAGTTAGTTCAGATACGCAGTATTTT | CASSRKLLAGVSSDTQYF
NA | TRBJ2-2 | TRBV10-3 | NA | TGTGCCATACGCGAACACCTCGGGGAGCTGTTTTTT | CAIREHLGELFF
NA | TRBJ2-7 | TRBV5-6 | NA | TGTGCCAGCAGCCTCGGACGCTCCTACGAGCAGTACTTC | CASSLGRSYEQYF
NA | TRBJ2-6 | TRBV6-6 | NA | TGTGCCAGCAGTTCTACAGGGTCCGGGGCCAACGTCCTGACTTTC | CASSSTGSGANVLTF
NA | TRBJ1-6 | TRBV27 | NA | TGTGCCAGCAGTTCGCAGTATAATTCACCCCTCCACTTT | CASSSQYNSPLHF
TRBD1 | TRBJ2-2 | TRBV27 | NA | TGTGCCAGCGGGACAGTGAACACCGGGGAGCTGTTTTTT | CASGTVNTGELFF
NA | TRBJ1-4 | TRBV11-3 | NA | TGTGCCAGCAGCTTAGAATACCTGACTAATGAAAAACTGTTTTTT | CASSLEYLTNEKLFF
NA | TRBJ1-4 | TRBV14 | NA | TGTGCCAGCAGCCAAGGAGGAAAACTGTTTTTT | CASSQGGKLFF
NA | TRBJ2-7 | TRBV6-5 | NA | TGTGCCAGCAGCCGTGACTGGGCCTCCTACGAGCAGTACTTC | CASSRDWASYEQYF
TRBD2 | TRBJ2-3 | TRBV9 | NA | TGTGCCAGCAGCGTAGGACTAGCGGACAGCACAGATACGCAGTATTTT | CASSVGLADSTDTQYF
NA | TRBJ2-2 | TRBV7-2 | NA | TGTGCCAGCAGCTCGAGCAAGGGCCTCCCCACCGGGGAGCTGTTTTTT | CASSSSKGLPTGELFF
TRBD1 | TRBJ1-2 | TRBV27 | NA | TGTGCCAGCAGAAGAGTCCTGGGACAGGGACCCTATGGCTACACCTTC | CASRRVLGQGPYGYTF
NA | TRBJ2-2 | TRBV27 | NA | TGTGCCAGCAGTTTATCGATATGGCAGCAGAACACCGGGGAGCTGTTTTTT | CASSLSIWQQNTGELFF
TRBD2 | TRBJ2-2 | TRBV9 | NA | TGTGCCAGCAGCCCCCGGACTAGCGGGAGGGCCACCGGGGAGCTGTTTTTT | CASSPRTSGRATGELFF